This T cell receptor beta chain is drawn from a study of technical replicates of blood from a few donors. This clone was counted once. Libraries were prepared by immunoSEQ multiplex PCR; TCRdb keeps only in-frame clonotypes and omits some of them. The table shows under 85,000 clones, with approximately 97% occurring only once. The CDR3 runs 15 residues. The ends lost 10 bases at V and 6 bases at J; junction bases unmatched: 12. CDR1 and CDR2 from the germline V gene are SNHLY and FYNNEI. The chain links TRBV2 to TRBJ2-3, with 11 bases matching TRBD2. The receptor's source is a human donor in good health. The sample was T cells isolated from PBMCs. CDR3 DNA: TGTGCCACCCGAAAGGGACTAGCGGATTTTGATACGCAGTATTTT. This encodes CATRKGLADFDTQYF.